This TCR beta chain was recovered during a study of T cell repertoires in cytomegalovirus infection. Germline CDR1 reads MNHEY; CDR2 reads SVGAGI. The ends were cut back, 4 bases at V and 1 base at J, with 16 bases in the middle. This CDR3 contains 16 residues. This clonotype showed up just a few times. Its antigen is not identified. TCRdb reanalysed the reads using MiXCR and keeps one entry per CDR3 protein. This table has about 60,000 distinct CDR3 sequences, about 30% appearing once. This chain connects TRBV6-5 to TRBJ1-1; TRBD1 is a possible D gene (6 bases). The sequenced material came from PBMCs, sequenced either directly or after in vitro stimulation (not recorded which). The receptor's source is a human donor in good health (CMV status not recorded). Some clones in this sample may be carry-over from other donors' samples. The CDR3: CASSSTSDSANTEAFF. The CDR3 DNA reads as TGTGCCAGCAGTTCTACCTCGGACAGTGCGAACACTGAAGCTTTCTTT.